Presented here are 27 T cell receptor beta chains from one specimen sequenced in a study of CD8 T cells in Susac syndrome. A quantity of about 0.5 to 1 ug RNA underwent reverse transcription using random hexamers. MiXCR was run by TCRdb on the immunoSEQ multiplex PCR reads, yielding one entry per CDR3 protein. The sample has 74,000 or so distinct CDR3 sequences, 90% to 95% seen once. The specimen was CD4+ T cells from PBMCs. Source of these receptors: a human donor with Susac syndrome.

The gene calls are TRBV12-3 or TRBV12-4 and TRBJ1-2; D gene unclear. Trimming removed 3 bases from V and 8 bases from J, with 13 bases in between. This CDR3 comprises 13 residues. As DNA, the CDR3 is TGTGCCAGCAGTTTGGCTCCCCATGACGGCTACACCTTC. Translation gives CASSLAPHDGYTF.

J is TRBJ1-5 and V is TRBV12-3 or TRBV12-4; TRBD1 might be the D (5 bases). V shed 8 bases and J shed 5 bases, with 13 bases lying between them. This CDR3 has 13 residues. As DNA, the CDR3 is TGTGCCAGCTGGGCAGGGAACTATCAGCCCCAGCATTTT. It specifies CASWAGNYQPQHF.

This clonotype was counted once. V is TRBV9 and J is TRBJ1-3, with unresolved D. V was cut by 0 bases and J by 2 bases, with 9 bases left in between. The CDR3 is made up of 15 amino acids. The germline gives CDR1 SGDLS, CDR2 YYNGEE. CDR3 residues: CASSVDGNPGNTIYF. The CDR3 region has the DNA TGTGCCAGCAGCGTAGACGGAAACCCTGGAAACACCATATATTTT.

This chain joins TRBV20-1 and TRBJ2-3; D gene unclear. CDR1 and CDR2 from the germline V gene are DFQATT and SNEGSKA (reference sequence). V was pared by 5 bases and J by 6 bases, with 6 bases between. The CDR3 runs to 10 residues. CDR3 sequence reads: CSAYSDTQYF. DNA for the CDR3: TGCAGTGCTTATAGTGATACGCAGTATTTT.

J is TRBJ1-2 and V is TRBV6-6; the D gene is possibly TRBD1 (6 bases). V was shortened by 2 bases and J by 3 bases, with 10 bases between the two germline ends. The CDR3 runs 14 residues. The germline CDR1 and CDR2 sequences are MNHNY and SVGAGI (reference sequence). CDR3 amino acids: CASSYVGQHYGYTF. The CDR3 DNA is TGTGCCAGCAGTTACGTCGGACAGCACTATGGCTACACCTTC.

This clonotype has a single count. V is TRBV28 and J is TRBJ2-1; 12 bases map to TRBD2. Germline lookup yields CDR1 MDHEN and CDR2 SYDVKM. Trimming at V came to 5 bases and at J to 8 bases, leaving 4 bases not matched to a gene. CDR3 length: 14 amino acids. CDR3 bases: TGTGCCAGCAGTCGGACTAGCGGGACCTATGAGCAGTTCTTC. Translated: CASSRTSGTYEQFF.

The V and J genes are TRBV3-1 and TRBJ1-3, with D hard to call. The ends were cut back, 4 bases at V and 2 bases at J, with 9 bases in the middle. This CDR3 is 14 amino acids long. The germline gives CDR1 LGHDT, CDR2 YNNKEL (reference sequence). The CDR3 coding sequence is TGTGCCAGCAGCCCCTCGGGTACTGGAAACACCATATATTTT. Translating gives CASSPSGTGNTIYF.

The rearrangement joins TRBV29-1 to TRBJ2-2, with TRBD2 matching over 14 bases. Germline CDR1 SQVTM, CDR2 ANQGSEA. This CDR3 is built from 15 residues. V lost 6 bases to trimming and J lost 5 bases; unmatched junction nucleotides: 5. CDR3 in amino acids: CSVAGTSGRTGELFF. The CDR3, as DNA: TGCAGCGTCGCCGGGACTAGCGGGAGAACCGGGGAGCTGTTTTTT.

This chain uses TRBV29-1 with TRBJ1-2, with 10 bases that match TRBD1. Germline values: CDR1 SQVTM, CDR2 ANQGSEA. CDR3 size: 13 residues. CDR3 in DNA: TGCAAAGCCAGGACAGGGGGTATTCATGGCTACACCTTC. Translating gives CKARTGGIHGYTF.

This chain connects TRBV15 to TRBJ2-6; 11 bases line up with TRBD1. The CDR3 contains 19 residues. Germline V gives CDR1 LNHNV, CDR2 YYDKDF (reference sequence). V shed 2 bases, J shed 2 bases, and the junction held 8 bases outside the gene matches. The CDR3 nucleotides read TGTGCCACCAGCAGACAAAGAGGGACAGGGGGAGCTGGGGCCAACGTCCTGACTTTC. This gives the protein CATSRQRGTGGAGANVLTF.

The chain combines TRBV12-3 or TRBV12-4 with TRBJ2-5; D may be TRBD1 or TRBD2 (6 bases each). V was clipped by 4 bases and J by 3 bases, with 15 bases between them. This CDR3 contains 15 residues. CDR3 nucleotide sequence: TGTGCCAGCAGTTCCCAGAGGGGGGTGGAAGAGACCCAGTACTTC. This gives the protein CASSSQRGVEETQYF.

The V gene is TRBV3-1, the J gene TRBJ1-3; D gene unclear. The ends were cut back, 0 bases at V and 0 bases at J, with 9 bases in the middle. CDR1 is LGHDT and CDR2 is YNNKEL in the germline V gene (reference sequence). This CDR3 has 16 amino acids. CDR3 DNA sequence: TGTGCCAGCAGCCAAGAGTGGCAAAGCTCTGGAAACACCATATATTTT. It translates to CASSQEWQSSGNTIYF.

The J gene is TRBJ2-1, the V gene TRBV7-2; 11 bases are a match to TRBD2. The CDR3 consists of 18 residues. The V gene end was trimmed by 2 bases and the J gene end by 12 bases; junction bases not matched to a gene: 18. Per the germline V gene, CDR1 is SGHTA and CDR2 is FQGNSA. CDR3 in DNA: TGTGCCAGCAGCTTAAATAGGTCCGGGCGGCTAGCGGGAGGTGGGCAGTTCTTC. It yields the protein CASSLNRSGRLAGGGQFF.

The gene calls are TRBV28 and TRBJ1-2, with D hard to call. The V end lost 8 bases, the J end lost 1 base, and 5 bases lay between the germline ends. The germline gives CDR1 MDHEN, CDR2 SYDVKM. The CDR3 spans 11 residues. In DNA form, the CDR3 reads TGTGCCAGCTATAGTAACTATGGCTACACCTTC. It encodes CASYSNYGYTF.

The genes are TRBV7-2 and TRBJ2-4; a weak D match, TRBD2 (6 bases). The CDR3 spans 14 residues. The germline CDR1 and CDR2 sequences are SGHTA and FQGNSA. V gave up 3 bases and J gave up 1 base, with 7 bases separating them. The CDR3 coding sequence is TGTGCCAGCAGCTTCCGGGGGGCCAAAAACATTCAGTACTTC. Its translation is CASSFRGAKNIQYF. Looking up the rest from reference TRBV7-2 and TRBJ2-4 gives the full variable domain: GAGVSQSPSNKVTEKGKDVELRCDPISGHTALYWYRQSLGQGLEFLIYFQGNSAPDKSGLPSDRFSAERTGGSVSTLTIQRTQQEDSAVYLCASSFRGAKNIQYFGAGTRLSVL.

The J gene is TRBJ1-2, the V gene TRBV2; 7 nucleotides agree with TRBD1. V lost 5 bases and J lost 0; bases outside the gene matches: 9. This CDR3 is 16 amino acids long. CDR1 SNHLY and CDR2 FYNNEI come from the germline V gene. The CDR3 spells CASSQFRQGANYGYTF. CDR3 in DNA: TGTGCCAGCAGTCAATTCAGACAGGGAGCTAACTATGGCTACACCTTC.

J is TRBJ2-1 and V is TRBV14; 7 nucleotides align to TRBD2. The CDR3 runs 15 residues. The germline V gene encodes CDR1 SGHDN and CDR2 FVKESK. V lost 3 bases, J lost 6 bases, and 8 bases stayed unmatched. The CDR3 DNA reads TGTGCCAGCAGCCATACAGCGGGATTAGGCAATGAGCAGTTCTTC. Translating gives CASSHTAGLGNEQFF.

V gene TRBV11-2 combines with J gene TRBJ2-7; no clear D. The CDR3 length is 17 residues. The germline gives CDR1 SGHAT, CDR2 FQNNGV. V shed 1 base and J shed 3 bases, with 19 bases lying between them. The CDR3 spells CASSLVYTPQANYEQYF. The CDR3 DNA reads TGTGCCAGCAGCTTAGTCTACACCCCACAAGCTAACTACGAGCAGTACTTC. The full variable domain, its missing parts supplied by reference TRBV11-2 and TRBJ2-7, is EAGVAQSPRYKIIEKRQSVAFWCNPISGHATLYWYQQILGQGPKLLIQFQNNGVVDDSQLPKDRFSAERLKGVDSTLKIQPAKLEDSAVYLCASSLVYTPQANYEQYFGPGTRLTVT.

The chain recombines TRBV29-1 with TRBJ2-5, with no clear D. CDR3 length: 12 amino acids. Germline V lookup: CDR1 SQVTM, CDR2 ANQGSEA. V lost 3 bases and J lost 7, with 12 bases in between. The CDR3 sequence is CSVELPRGTQYF. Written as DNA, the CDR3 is TGCAGCGTTGAGTTGCCTAGAGGGACCCAGTACTTC.

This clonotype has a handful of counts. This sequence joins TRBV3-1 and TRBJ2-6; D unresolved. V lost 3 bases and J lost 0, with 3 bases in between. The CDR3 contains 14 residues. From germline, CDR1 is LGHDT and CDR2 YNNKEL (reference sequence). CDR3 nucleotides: TGTGCCAGCAGCCAGGGCTCTGGGGCCAACGTCCTGACTTTC. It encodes CASSQGSGANVLTF.

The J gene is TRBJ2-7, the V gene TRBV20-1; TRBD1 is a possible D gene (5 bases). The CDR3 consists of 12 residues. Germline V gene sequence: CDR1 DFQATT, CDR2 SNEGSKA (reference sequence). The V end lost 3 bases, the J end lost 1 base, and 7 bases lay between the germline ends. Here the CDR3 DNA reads TGCAGTGCTAGCGACAGTTCCTACGAGCAGTACTTC. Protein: CSASDSSYEQYF.

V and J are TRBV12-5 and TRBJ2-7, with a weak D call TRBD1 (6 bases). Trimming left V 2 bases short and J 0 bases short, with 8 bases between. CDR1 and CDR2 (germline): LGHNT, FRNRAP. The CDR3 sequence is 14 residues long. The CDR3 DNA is TGTGCTAGTGGTTTGACACAGGGCTCCTACGAGCAGTACTTC. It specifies CASGLTQGSYEQYF.

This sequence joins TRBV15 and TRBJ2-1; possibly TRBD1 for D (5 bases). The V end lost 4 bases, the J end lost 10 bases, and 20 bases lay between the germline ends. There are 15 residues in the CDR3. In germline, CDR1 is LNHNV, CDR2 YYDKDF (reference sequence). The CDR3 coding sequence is TGTGCCACCAGCACCGCAGGGCAGGGCTCAGGGGAGCAGTTCTTC. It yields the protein CATSTAGQGSGEQFF.

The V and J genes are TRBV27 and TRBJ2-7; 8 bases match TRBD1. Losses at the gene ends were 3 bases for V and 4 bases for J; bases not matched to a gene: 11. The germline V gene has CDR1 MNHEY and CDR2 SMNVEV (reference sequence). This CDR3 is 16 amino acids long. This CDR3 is CASSLGDRPIKYEQYF. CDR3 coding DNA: TGTGCCAGCAGTTTGGGGGACAGGCCGATCAAATACGAGCAGTACTTC.

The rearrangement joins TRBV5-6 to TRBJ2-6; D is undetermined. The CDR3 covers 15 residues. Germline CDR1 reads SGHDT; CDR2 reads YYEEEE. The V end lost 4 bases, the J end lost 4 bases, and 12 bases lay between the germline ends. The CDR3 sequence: CASSPLHKGANVLTF. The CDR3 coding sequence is TGTGCCAGCAGCCCCCTCCACAAGGGGGCCAACGTCCTGACTTTC. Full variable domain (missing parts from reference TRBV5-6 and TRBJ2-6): DAGVTQSPTHLIKTRGQQVTLRCSPKSGHDTVSWYQQALGQGPQFIFQYYEEEERQRGNFPDRFSGHQFPNYSSELNVNALLLGDSALYLCASSPLHKGANVLTFGAGSRLTVL.

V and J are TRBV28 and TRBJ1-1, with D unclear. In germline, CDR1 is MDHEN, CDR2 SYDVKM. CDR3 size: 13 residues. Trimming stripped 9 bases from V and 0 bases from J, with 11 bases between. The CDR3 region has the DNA TGTGCCAGTTGGGAGGAAATGAACACTGAAGCTTTCTTT. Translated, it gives CASWEEMNTEAFF.

CDR3 DNA sequence: TGTGCCAGCAGCTTAGGTATGCGAGGTGACGAGACCCAGTACTTC. Its translation: CASSLGMRGDETQYF. This sequence joins TRBV7-7 and TRBJ2-5; D is unclear. Trimming left V 1 base short and J 5 bases short, with 14 bases between. The CDR3 covers 15 residues. The germline gives CDR1 SSHAT, CDR2 FNYEAQ (reference sequence).